Listed here is a single TCR beta chain. This sample was taken from a study of shared clonotypes between healthy human individuals. Turning to the study itself: Used for every donor were three CD4 naive, three CD4 memory, two CD8 naive and one CD8 memory plate.

TCRdb's copy holds only in-frame clones and misses some; the assay was immunoSEQ multiplex PCR. In the table there are about 2,200,000 clones, about 93% of which are singletons. Germline-derived CDR1 and CDR2 are SGDLS and YYNGEE. The CDR3 is 18 amino acids. V was clipped by 2 bases and J by 3 bases, with 23 bases between them. Selected positively for CCR7 and CD45RO-negative, naive CD8 cells excluded terminally differentiated effector memory CD45RA+ cells. Sequencing was carried out using naive CD8+ T cells from PBMCs. This rearrangement joins TRBV9 to TRBJ1-2; a weak D match, TRBD1 (5 bases). The clonotype was recovered from a man in his late teens or twenties in good health. Some clones in this sample may be carry-over from other donors' samples. This chain's CDR3 is CASSVILDIWSEDYGYTF. CDR3 nucleotides: TGTGCCAGCAGCGTGATCCTGGACATCTGGAGTGAGGACTATGGCTACACCTTC. The whole variable domain, remainder taken from reference TRBV9 and TRBJ1-2, is DSGVTQTPKHLITATGQRVTLRCSPRSGDLSVYWYQQSLDQGLQFLIQYYNGEERAKGNILERFSAQQFPDLHSELNLSSLELGDSALYFCASSVILDIWSEDYGYTFGSGTRLTVV.